Below, 22 T cell receptor beta chains from the same sample are listed, as sequenced in a study of T cells in Graves' hyperthyroidism and ophthalmopathy. It was RNA transcripts that yielded the amplified TCR beta CDR3 regions. HTBI primers drove first-round RT-PCR of the TCR CDR3. TCRdb ran MiXCR on the multiplex PCR reads and lists one entry per CDR3 protein. The sample includes about 500,000 distinct CDR3 sequences, around 15% of them seen just once. Specimen: blood. The origin of the receptors is a woman aged 25-40 years with Graves' ophthalmopathy.

The chain couples TRBV15 to TRBJ2-5; 11 positions agree with TRBD1. With V trimmed by 0 bases and J by 4 bases, 7 bases remained unmatched. The CDR3 runs 17 residues. Germline values: CDR1 LNHNV, CDR2 YYDKDF (reference sequence). This CDR3 is CATSRDYLGTGGETQYF. CDR3 DNA: TGTGCCACCAGCAGAGATTATTTGGGGACAGGGGGAGAGACCCAGTACTTC.

This clonotype was seen repeatedly, ten times or more. The J gene is TRBJ2-1, the V gene TRBV2; no clear D. The CDR3 totals 16 residues. Trimming removed 4 bases from V and 4 bases from J, with 17 bases in between. Germline CDR1 reads SNHLY; CDR2 reads FYNNEI. The CDR3 nucleotides are TGTGCCAGCAGTGGAGAGACACAATGGAATTACAATGAGCAGTTCTTC. Translating gives CASSGETQWNYNEQFF. The variable domain in full, with the rest retrieved from reference TRBV2 and TRBJ2-1, is EPEVTQTPSHQVTQMGQEVILRCVPISNHLYFYWYRQILGQKVEFLVSFYNNEISEKSEIFDDQFSVERPDGSNFTLKIRSTKLEDSAMYFCASSGETQWNYNEQFFGPGTRLTVL.

As DNA, the CDR3 is TGCGCCAGCAGCCAAGACCTAGGGAGCCAGGTCCCCTCCTACAATGAGCAGTTCTTC. Encoded protein: CASSQDLGSQVPSYNEQFF. The rearrangement uses TRBV4-1 and TRBJ2-1; D is possibly TRBD2 (5 bases). Germline-derived CDR1 and CDR2 are MGHRA and YSYEKL. Deletions cut 0 bases from V and 0 bases from J, with 18 bases between. The CDR3 totals 19 residues.

This clonotype was counted between two and nine times. The genes are TRBV5-1 and TRBJ2-5; 9 bases line up with TRBD1. After removal of 2 bases from V and 2 bases from J, the junction contained 4 bases not matched to a gene. Germline loops: CDR1 SGHRS, CDR2 YFSETQ. The CDR3 covers 15 residues. As DNA, the CDR3 is TGCGCCAGCAGCTTAAACAGGGGGCAACAAGAGACCCAGTACTTC. Residues: CASSLNRGQQETQYF.

This clonotype was recorded many times. The rearrangement joins TRBV4-3 to TRBJ1-1, with a weak D call TRBD1 (6 bases). The CDR3 covers 17 residues. V was pared by 4 bases and J by 1 base, with 19 bases between. Germline V CDR1 and CDR2: LGHNA, YSLEER. CDR3 in DNA: TGCGCCAGCAGCCCGAACAGCGCGGGGGCCCGGAACACTGAAGCTTTCTTT. Translation gives CASSPNSAGARNTEAFF.

This clonotype occurred many times. This chain connects TRBV28 to TRBJ2-7; TRBD1 aligns across 10 bases. The junction had 12 bases not matched to a gene; V was cut back by 4 bases and J by 9 bases. The CDR3 has 15 amino acids. From germline, CDR1 is MDHEN and CDR2 SYDVKM. This chain's CDR3 is CASSSRDRGLGGQYF. CDR3 nucleotide sequence: TGTGCCAGCAGTTCCCGGGACAGGGGCCTAGGGGGGCAGTACTTC.

This clonotype occurred a few times. CDR3 loop: CATSDPEVTSGRDGTDTQYF. CDR3 DNA: TGTGCCACCAGTGATCCAGAGGTAACTAGCGGGAGAGACGGCACAGATACGCAGTATTTT. The chain employs TRBV24-1 and TRBJ2-3; TRBD2 matches at 11 bases. Looked up from germline, CDR1 is KGHDR and CDR2 is SFDVKD. The CDR3 has 20 residues. V was clipped by 3 bases and J by 1 base; unmatched bases: 14.

This clonotype has a handful of counts. An end of the junction differs from the germline gene, which may be a read error. The rearrangement links TRBV10-1 to TRBJ1-6; D not certain. The CDR3 loop spans 15 amino acids. CDR1 is WNHNN, CDR2 SYGVQD, per germline (reference sequence). CDR3 residues: CASRAGELHNSPHHF. CDR3 nucleotide sequence: TGCGCCAGCAGGGCCGGAGAGTTGCATAATTCACCCCACCACTTT.

This clonotype was seen ten or more times. In DNA form, the CDR3 reads TGTGCCAGCACCCCCTTCGCGAGGTCAGATACGCAGTATTTT. Its translation: CASTPFARSDTQYF. V usage is TRBV12-3 or TRBV12-4 and J usage is TRBJ2-3; the D is unclear. This CDR3 has 14 residues. V was cut by 7 bases and J by 4 bases, with 15 bases left in between.

This chain joins TRBV28 and TRBJ2-7; the match to TRBD2 covers 9 bases. V gave up 7 bases and J gave up 2 bases; unmatched junction bases: 15. The CDR3 runs to 17 residues. Germline-derived CDR1 and CDR2 are MDHEN and SYDVKM. DNA of the CDR3: TGTGCCAGCACCCCCGGGGGAGCGGGAGGCCCCACCTACGAGCAGTACTTC. Its translation is CASTPGGAGGPTYEQYF.

CDR3: CASRLAFEQFF. The CDR3 nucleotides read TGTGCCAGCAGGCTAGCGTTTGAGCAGTTCTTC. The V and J genes are TRBV12-3 or TRBV12-4 and TRBJ2-1, with D tentatively TRBD2 (6 bases). Trimming left V 6 bases short and J 9 bases short, with 9 bases between. The CDR3 is 11 residues long.

This clonotype was counted between two and nine times. The chain combines TRBV6-4 with TRBJ2-3; D not resolved. This CDR3 is 14 amino acids long. In germline, CDR1 is MRHNA, CDR2 SNTAGT. V was shortened by 6 bases and J by 0 bases, with 10 bases between the two germline ends. DNA for the CDR3: TGTGCCAGCAGGCAGAACCCTAGCACAGATACGCAGTATTTT. As protein: CASRQNPSTDTQYF.

This clonotype was observed at least ten times. Here the CDR3 DNA reads TGTGCCAGCAGTTTATTCCCCGGACTAGCGGGAGGGCCAAACTACGAGCAGTACTTC. Translated, it gives CASSLFPGLAGGPNYEQYF. The chain uses TRBV28 and TRBJ2-7, with 15 bases matching TRBD2. V trimming: 1 base; J trimming: 3 bases; junction bases outside the gene matches: 10. This CDR3 has 19 residues. The germline CDR1 and CDR2 sequences are MDHEN and SYDVKM.

This clonotype was counted at least ten times. The CDR3 DNA reads as TGCAGTGCGCTAAGCGGCAGACCCGAGCAGTACTTC. Residues: CSALSGRPEQYF. This chain joins TRBV20-1 and TRBJ2-7; D is perhaps TRBD2 (5 bases). CDR1 DFQATT and CDR2 SNEGSKA come from the germline V gene (reference sequence). V was trimmed by 6 bases and J by 6 bases, leaving 15 bases between them. The CDR3 extends over 12 amino acids.

This chain uses TRBV6-5 with TRBJ2-1; D tentatively fits TRBD1 or TRBD2 (5 bases each). The V gene lost 0 bases and the J gene lost 3 bases, with 6 bases spanning the gap. The CDR3 spans 14 residues. Per the germline V gene, CDR1 is MNHEY and CDR2 is SVGAGI. The CDR3 reads CASSYSRGYNEQFF. CDR3 coding DNA: TGTGCCAGCAGTTACTCGAGGGGCTACAATGAGCAGTTCTTC.

This clonotype was counted many times. The V gene is TRBV28, the J gene TRBJ2-1, with 8 bases that match TRBD2. This CDR3 has 14 amino acids. Per the germline V gene, CDR1 is MDHEN and CDR2 is SYDVKM. The V gene end was trimmed by 5 bases and the J gene end by 10 bases; junction bases not matched to a gene: 10. The CDR3 coding sequence is TGTGCCAGCAGTGCGAGCGGGAGAGGTAGGGAGCAGTTCTTC. Protein sequence: CASSASGRGREQFF.

The sample holds many counts of this clonotype. The chain combines TRBV29-1 with TRBJ1-2; no firm D call. The CDR3 is made up of 12 amino acids. The V and J ends lost 3 bases and 4 bases respectively, with 9 bases between them. CDR1 and CDR2 from the germline V gene are SQVTM and ANQGSEA. CDR3 sequence: CSVDEGRYGYTF. The CDR3 DNA reads TGCAGCGTTGATGAGGGCCGCTATGGCTACACCTTC.

The chain recombines TRBV20-1 with TRBJ2-5; TRBD2 aligns across 13 bases. Germline V gives CDR1 DFQATT, CDR2 SNEGSKA (reference sequence). J lost 6 bases, V lost 7 bases, and 14 bases had no gene match. This CDR3 is 16 amino acids long. The CDR3, as DNA: TGCAGTGGAGTCGATTGGACTAGCGGGAGTGGCCAGACCCAGTACTTC. Translating gives CSGVDWTSGSGQTQYF.

In its sample, this clonotype was seen many times. V usage is TRBV6-1 and J usage is TRBJ2-1; 8 bases map to TRBD2. This CDR3 spans 16 amino acids. Trimming removed 5 bases from V and 1 base from J; junction bases left unmatched: 7. Per the germline V gene, CDR1 is MNHNS and CDR2 is SASEGT. CDR3 DNA sequence: TGTGCCAGCAGTTCGAAGACTAGCGTTTCCTACAATGAGCAGTTCTTC. It encodes CASSSKTSVSYNEQFF.

V and J are TRBV19 and TRBJ1-5; a possible D gene is TRBD1 (5 bases). This CDR3 has 14 residues. Germline V CDR1 and CDR2: LNHDA, SQIVND (reference sequence). The V gene lost 10 bases and the J gene lost 4 bases, with 17 bases spanning the gap. CDR3 protein: CATRQFRSNQPQHF. For the CDR3, the DNA is TGTGCCACCCGACAGTTTAGGAGTAATCAGCCCCAGCATTTT.

This clonotype was picked up many times. The chain combines TRBV6-1 with TRBJ2-2, with 8 bases that match TRBD2. The CDR3 totals 15 residues. The V segment lost 4 bases and the J segment 2 bases; nucleotides outside the gene matches: 3. CDR1 and CDR2 (germline): MNHNS, SASEGT. The CDR3 nucleotides read TGTGCCAGCAGTGTAAGCGGGGGAAACACCGGGGAGCTGTTTTTT. Amino acid sequence: CASSVSGGNTGELFF.

V and J are TRBV29-1 and TRBJ1-1; D not certain. V lost 4 bases, J lost 1 base, and 13 bases lay in between. The CDR3 covers 14 residues. Germline V gene data show CDR1 as SQVTM and CDR2 as ANQGSEA. The DNA of the CDR3 is TGCAGCGTTGTCCCAGGAACCAGGAACACTGAAGCTTTCTTT. Translation: CSVVPGTRNTEAFF.